One and the same sample provided the 2 T cell receptor beta chains below, sequenced in a study of identical twins. TCRdb called the 5' RACE reads again in MiXCR, with one record for every CDR3 protein. Among some 760,000 distinct CDR3 sequences listed, around a sixth were seen once. The same data also went into a second study, on T cells expressing NK-cell markers.

The material sequenced was PBMCs. The receptors were sampled from a woman aged 18 to 35 in good health.

The rearrangement uses TRBV5-6 and TRBJ2-1; 9 nucleotides align to TRBD1. CDR1 and CDR2 from the germline V gene are SGHDT and YYEEEE. With 7 bases clipped from V and 7 bases from J, the junction kept 15 bases outside the gene matches. This CDR3 contains 16 residues. The CDR3 sequence is CASGLFGTGSLNEQFF. CDR3 nucleotides: TGTGCCAGCGGTCTATTCGGGACAGGGAGTTTAAATGAGCAGTTCTTC.

This clonotype was detected ten times or more. This chain connects TRBV12-3 or TRBV12-4 to TRBJ1-6, with a possible D match to TRBD1 (5 bases). This CDR3 is 13 amino acids long. Trimming pared 7 bases from V and 7 bases from J, leaving 11 bases between. CDR3 sequence: CASTRDRNSPLHF. DNA for the CDR3: TGTGCCAGCACCCGAGACAGAAATTCACCCCTCCACTTT.